This T cell receptor (beta chain) was recorded in a study of cytomegalovirus exposure and HLA in healthy donors (dated by TCRdb to 2016 to 2017). Background on the whole study: According to an earlier analysis of 550 to 750 of the donors, about 170 million T cells yielded roughly 110 million unique TCR beta sequences and approximately 280 Gb of sequence data. An earlier analysis of 587 of the donors used high-throughput TCR beta sequencing to judge whether each TCR beta V gene segment behaved as functional or pseudogenic. The study aimed to test whether signatures of past pathogen exposure could be identified by cataloging public T cell receptors. The genetic ancestry cluster associated with self-reported Caucasian donors included 81% of the roughly 410 genotyped donors. Because of strong linkage in the cohort, roughly five DR-DQ haplotypes were treated as single units for association and clustering. Class I and class II HLA loci were covered by the typing at four-digit resolution. All discovery cohort repertoires had been generated using a single sequencing platform. Along with the roughly 710-subject first cohort, a separate validation cohort of over a hundred different subjects was used. Across approximately 420 genotyped donors of the cohort, an average of approximately 200,000 unique TCR beta nucleotide sequences per donor were sequenced, and roughly 17% of those sequences were non-productive. A later analysis re-analyzed previously published TCR beta repertoires from about 600 donors and added high-resolution HLA genotyping to study TCR occurrence patterns. To predict cytomegalovirus infection status, the study brought together high-throughput TCR immunosequencing, statistical association of individual TCRs with disease status, and machine learning. Rather than drawing on any new phenotypic data, the later analysis identified candidate immune exposures from TCR beta sequences and the way those sequences occurred across donors. The number of typed donors differed by locus: about 620-640 for A, B, C, DRB1 and DQB1; some 500 for DQA1; approximately 600 for DPA1; and roughly 450 for DPB1. A later genetic analysis used genome-wide SNP genotypes for about 65% of the roughly 670 donors, treating that subset as a discovery cohort. About 330 gigabases of sequencing data and about 92 million unique TCR sequences made up an early release that covered several hundred HLA-typed donors. The study used immunosequencing to profile the T cell repertoires of several hundred subjects and linked those repertoires to cytomegalovirus serostatus. Donor age, sex, ethnicity and CMV serostatus were collected together with the repertoire data. Broad study findings and their caveats: This cohort had only TCR beta chains sequenced, and the lack of alpha or paired-chain data limited which features could be detected. In a later genetic analysis, fewer N-insertions in productive TCRs were reported among donors in an Asian-associated ancestry cluster than the roughly 700-donor mean. The 87-base-pair reads could not distinguish some IMGT-functional V segments, including TRBV6-2 and TRBV6-3, so those segments were excluded. A further reported finding was that TCR beta sequences accurately predicted the HLA-A and HLA-B alleles for most subjects in the first cohort. According to a later analysis, parvovirus B19, influenza, CMV and Epstein-Barr virus appeared linked to several top co-occurrence clusters. In vitro tests confirmed that a few of the cytomegalovirus-associated TCR beta chains recognize cytomegalovirus antigens. The classifier was reported to diagnose cytomegalovirus status with high specificity and sensitivity in both the original cohort and the validation cohort. V-gene and J-gene trimming of TCR beta chains was associated with a missense DCLRE1C variant in a later genetic analysis, and the association was replicated in an independent cohort. Most TCR sequences were seen in very few donors, while some public TCRs were found in many individuals. When HLA alleles, especially DR and DQ, strongly co-occurred, attributing TCR associations to individual alleles was difficult. In a later analysis, HLA-associated TCR beta chains showed more clonal expansion and lower generation probabilities than non-associated chains that were equally common. Because counts were too low, seventeen rarely observed V segments, including chromosome 9 orphons, were excluded from the earlier analysis of some 540 of the donors. In a later analysis, the rate of TCR association differed among HLA loci, with DRB1 alleles having the most associated TCRs and HLA-C alleles having the fewest. It was suggested by the authors that the approach could potentially be generalized to other disease states and immunological phenotypes. A cluster of highly shared sequence variants was judged likely to represent a technical artifact of the sequencing pipeline. In an earlier analysis of 450 to 750 of the donors, most TCR beta V segments appeared in productive rearrangements about 90% or about 30% of the time, broadly matching IMGT annotations. Because some donors lacked HLA typing at each locus, the association tests relied only on the typed subset. In a later analysis, over 15,000 TCR beta sequences were associated with specific HLA alleles at a false discovery rate of 0.05. The study listed 150 to 200 TCR beta chains as associated with cytomegalovirus. CMV serostatus was the only immune exposure information available for the cohort. Most CMV-associated TCR beta chains appeared to be HLA-restricted in a later analysis, and the HLA associations seemed to be driven largely by CMV exposure. Linkage disequilibrium might explain the correlated functional status among segregating V segments, but an unknown experimental factor could not be ruled out. Presence/absence analyses assumed roughly uniform sequencing depth across donors, an assumption that may not hold.

In total, more than 500 healthy bone marrow donors made up the cohort. At the time of sampling, every cohort member was nominally healthy, though immune exposures that went unrecorded were likely present. The donor tested CMV seronegative and was one of the 352 seronegative cohort members. Each donor provided a peripheral blood sample, and peripheral blood mononuclear cells were used for TCR beta sequencing. Genomic DNA was extracted from the blood cell samples with the Qiagen DNeasy Blood Extraction Kit. CDR1 and CDR2, per the germline V gene, are MDHEN and SYDVKM. The CDR3 numbers 13 residues from cysteine through phenylalanine. CDR3 DNA only is kept here, 39 bases in frame from base 1. From V the trimming removes 2 bases and from J it removes 8 bases, while the gene matches leave 2 bases of the junction unaccounted for. Points on this clone: Its target antigen remains unknown. No base qualities exist here, and no much larger clone lies one base off it.

Library preparation employed the immunoSEQ multiplex PCR assay. The multiplex PCR relied on a mix of 60 forward primers for TCR Vbeta segments and 13 reverse primers for TCR Jbeta segments. A multiplex PCR assay on genomic DNA amplified the CDR3 region of rearranged TCR beta genes. The Illumina HiSeq System was used to sequence the amplified TCR beta libraries as 87-base-pair reads. The study's own analysis went as follows. In a later analysis, approximately 74 million unique TCR beta chains were counted across the approximately 670 repertoires, and approximately 11 million of these chains were shared by at least two donors. Raw reads were error-corrected and collapsed into unique sequences with a nearest-neighbor algorithm that merged closely related sequences to remove PCR and sequencing errors. CDR3 sequences were aligned to IMGT reference sequences to assign V, D and J gene segments. Each retained sequence needed at least a six-nucleotide match to both a V gene segment and a J gene segment. A rearrangement counted as productive if the CDR3 had no stop codons and remained in frame with V and J, and every other rearrangement counted as non-productive. CDR3 was defined according to IMGT convention as the region running from the second conserved V-encoded cysteine to the conserved J-encoded phenylalanine. In an earlier analysis of 587 of the donors, sequences lacking an unambiguous match to a single V gene segment were excluded. In an earlier analysis of some 590 of the donors, a V segment was called functional when productive rearrangements were above 56.7%, and segregating when the standard deviation between donors exceeded 5%. A statistical classification framework was built for diagnosing cytomegalovirus status from the catalog of TCR beta chain sequences. In a later analysis, TCR nucleotide sequences were compared against IMGT/GENE-DB human TR gene sequences so that V and J genes could be assigned. Using the TCRdist pipeline, a later analysis assigned CDR3 sequences along with most-parsimonious VDJ recombination scenarios. In a later analysis, each TCR beta chain was defined by its CDR3 amino acid sequence together with its V-gene family, and reads lacking a unique V-gene family were excluded. In a later analysis, several hundred highly shared, low-generation-probability nucleotide sequences were removed to address suspected cross-contamination and a sequencing artifact. In a later analysis, a clonal expansion index was calculated for each public chain from normalized within-repertoire ranks of inferred template counts. In a later analysis, generation probabilities were computed using a VDJ recombination model fitted to out-of-frame rearrangements, and the results were checked against IGoR. Hypergeometric tests were used in a later analysis to score TCR-TCR, TCR-HLA and TCR-CMV co-occurrence, with a repertoire-size bias correction applied to the TCR pairs. In a later analysis, false discovery rates were estimated by permuting HLA or CMV assignments 20 times. A later analysis grouped co-occurring TCRs with DBSCAN, adding TCRdist sequence similarity when clustering within HLA-allele-positive subsets. For co-occurrence clustering, repertoires with fewer than 30,000 or more than 120,000 public chains were excluded, along with roughly 5 repertoires with anomalous nucleotide sharing. This is the immuneACCESS table as TCRdb keeps it, with only in-frame sequences that have V and J called. A part of the clones is gone; compared with another copy, unresolved V genes explain less than half, and the rest is unexplained. V and J calls and clone size are copied from that table; D and trimming were computed from the DNA. For this sample the table gives around 120,000 clones, of which roughly 80% were detected only once. The ten largest account for roughly 4% of the sample.

Specimen: PBMCs. This TCR was sampled from a middle-aged woman in good health and CMV-seronegative. The receptor chain draws on TRBV28 and TRBJ1-2; 10 central bases correspond to TRBD1. The DNA is TGTGCCAGCAGTTTAAGACAGGGGGCGGGCTACACCTTC. It is translated as CASSLRQGAGYTF.